Listed here are 8 T cell receptor beta chains from one sample, sequenced in a study of technical replicates of blood from a handful of donors. Profiling relied on immunoSEQ multiplex PCR, and the TCRdb table lists in-frame clones only, not all of them. Here the sample spans 81,000 or so clones, about 96% being singletons. The sequencing sample was made of T cells isolated from PBMCs. These TCRs come from a human donor in good health.

This clone was found once. This chain connects TRBV19 to TRBJ1-1; no clear D. Germline assignment: CDR1 LNHDA and CDR2 SQIVND (reference sequence). CDR3 length: 13 amino acids. V lost 0 bases to trimming and J lost 2 bases, with 4 bases between them. The chain's CDR3 is CASSIDLNTEAFF. CDR3 DNA sequence: TGTGCCAGTAGTATAGATCTCAACACTGAAGCTTTCTTT.

V gene TRBV30 combines with J gene TRBJ1-1; TRBD1 aligns across 9 bases. In germline, CDR1 is GTSNPN, CDR2 SVGIG (reference sequence). Unmatched junction bases numbered 8, after V lost 2 bases and J lost 1 base. The CDR3 is 16 amino acids. The CDR3 DNA follows: TGTGCCTGGAGTACCTCCGGGACAGGGAAGAACACTGAAGCTTTCTTT. This codes for CAWSTSGTGKNTEAFF.

The count of this clone is one. The rearrangement links TRBV15 to TRBJ2-5, with TRBD2 matching 8 bases. With 1 base clipped from V and 4 bases from J, the junction kept 11 bases outside the gene matches. The CDR3 loop spans 17 amino acids. Germline V gene lookup returns CDR1 LNHNV and CDR2 YYDKDF (reference sequence). The CDR3 is CATSRARPSGWVETQYF. As DNA, the CDR3 is TGTGCCACCAGCAGAGCTAGGCCTAGCGGGTGGGTAGAGACCCAGTACTTC.

V is TRBV6-4 and J is TRBJ2-7; 10 bases align to TRBD1. In germline, CDR1 is MRHNA, CDR2 SNTAGT. The CDR3 is 15 amino acids. Trimming took 3 bases from V and 3 from J; bases not matched to a gene: 5. CDR3 amino acids: CASSEGTGAFYEQYF. DNA of the CDR3: TGTGCCAGCAGTGAAGGGACAGGGGCTTTCTACGAGCAGTACTTC.

V and J are TRBV11-2 and TRBJ2-7; 12 bases agree with TRBD1. J was trimmed by 4 bases and V by 4 bases; bases with no gene match: 2. CDR1 is SGHAT and CDR2 is FQNNGV in the germline V gene. The CDR3 loop spans 14 amino acids. The CDR3 loop is CASSWGQGAYEQYF. The CDR3 DNA follows: TGTGCCAGCAGCTGGGGACAGGGGGCTTACGAGCAGTACTTC.

The gene calls are TRBV29-1 and TRBJ2-1, with TRBD1 matching over 9 bases. This CDR3 has 12 residues. Germline V gene lookup returns CDR1 SQVTM and CDR2 ANQGSEA. The junction had 4 bases not matched to a gene; V was cut back by 7 bases and J by 6 bases. CDR3 sequence (DNA): TGCAGCGAAAGGACAGGGGTCAATGAGCAGTTCTTC. Residues: CSERTGVNEQFF.

V usage is TRBV7-3 and J usage is TRBJ2-3; TRBD1 matches at 8 bases. The CDR3 is 14 amino acids. J lost 6 bases, V lost 5 bases, and 7 bases had no gene match. The germline gives CDR1 SGHTA, CDR2 FQGTGA. CDR3: CASSTGQGSDTQYF. For the CDR3, the DNA is TGTGCCAGCAGCACCGGACAGGGTTCGGATACGCAGTATTTT.

The chain uses TRBV6-1 and TRBJ1-5, with D unclear. The germline V gene encodes CDR1 MNHNS and CDR2 SASEGT. The length of the CDR3 is 14 residues. V gave up 1 base and J gave up 6 bases, with 10 bases separating them. CDR3 in amino acids: CASSEVGVGQPQHF. The CDR3 DNA reads TGTGCCAGCAGTGAAGTCGGGGTCGGTCAGCCCCAGCATTTT.